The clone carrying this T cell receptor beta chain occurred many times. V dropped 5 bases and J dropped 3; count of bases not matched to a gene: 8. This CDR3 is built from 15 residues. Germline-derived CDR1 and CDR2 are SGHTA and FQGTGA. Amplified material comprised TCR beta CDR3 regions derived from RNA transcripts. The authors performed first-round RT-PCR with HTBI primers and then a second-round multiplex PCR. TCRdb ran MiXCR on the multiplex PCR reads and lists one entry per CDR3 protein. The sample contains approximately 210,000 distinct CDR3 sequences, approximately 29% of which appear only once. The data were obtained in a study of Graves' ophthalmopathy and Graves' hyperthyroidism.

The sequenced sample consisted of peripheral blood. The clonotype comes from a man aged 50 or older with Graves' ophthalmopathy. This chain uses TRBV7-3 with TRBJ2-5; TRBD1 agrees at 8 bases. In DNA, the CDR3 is TGTGCCAGCAGCAACCTTGGACAGGGCGAAGAGACCCAGTACTTC. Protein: CASSNLGQGEETQYF.